Presented here are 19 T cell receptor beta chains from one specimen sequenced in a study of blood T cell repertoires in COVID-19. Here immunoSEQ multiplex PCR was the method, and the copy in TCRdb shows in-frame clones only, minus some. Of 45,000 or so clones listed, approximately 86% are singletons. The specimen sequenced was peripheral blood. These receptors were obtained from a human donor in a cohort sampled during active COVID-19.

This clone showed up just once. The V and J genes are TRBV30 and TRBJ2-7; TRBD2 aligns across 11 bases. CDR1 and CDR2 from the germline V gene are GTSNPN and SVGIG (reference sequence). The CDR3 sequence is 17 residues long. J gave up 5 bases and V 3 bases, and 15 bases lay outside the gene matches. The DNA for the CDR3 is TGTGCCTGGAGCCGAGAGGTAGCGGGAGGGCCCGCGGACGAGCAGTACTTC. Translating it yields CAWSREVAGGPADEQYF.

The chain employs TRBV2 and TRBJ1-1; maybe TRBD1 (5 bases). Germline-derived CDR1 and CDR2 are SNHLY and FYNNEI. CDR3 size: 15 residues. Trimming left V 2 bases short and J 11 bases short, with 21 bases between. CDR3 DNA: TGTGCCAGCAGTGAAAGGAATCTTGGTCGCGGGGGGGCTTTCTTT. Translating it yields CASSERNLGRGGAFF.

The chain recombines TRBV20-1 with TRBJ1-5; no definite D call. The CDR3 extends over 14 amino acids. V was trimmed by 3 bases and J by 0 bases, leaving 9 bases between them. The germline CDR1 and CDR2 sequences are DFQATT and SNEGSKA (reference sequence). This CDR3 reads CSASVQNSNQPQHF. The CDR3 coding sequence is TGCAGTGCTAGTGTACAGAATAGCAATCAGCCCCAGCATTTT.

The chain uses TRBV2 and TRBJ1-4, with 7 bases aligning to TRBD1. Per germline, CDR1 SNHLY and CDR2 FYNNEI. Trimming at V came to 6 bases and at J to 4 bases, leaving 8 bases not matched to a gene. This CDR3 comprises 15 residues. This CDR3 is CASSLAGQNNEKLFF. The CDR3 nucleotides read TGTGCCAGCAGCCTGGCGGGACAGAATAATGAAAAACTGTTTTTT.

The V gene is TRBV28, the J gene TRBJ1-2, with D perhaps matching TRBD1 (6 bases). V was trimmed by 7 bases and J by 5 bases, leaving 23 bases between them. The CDR3 sequence is 16 residues long. The germline gives CDR1 MDHEN, CDR2 SYDVKM. The CDR3 reads CASTGLMTGGWYGYTF. The CDR3 bases are TGTGCCAGCACCGGGTTGATGACAGGAGGCTGGTATGGCTACACCTTC.

This clone came up once. The V gene is TRBV7-2, the J gene TRBJ2-3; D is perhaps TRBD1 (5 bases). Germline loops: CDR1 SGHTA, CDR2 FQGNSA. The CDR3 extends over 16 amino acids. Trimming stripped 1 base from V and 0 bases from J, with 11 bases between. The DNA for the CDR3 is TGTGCCAGCAGCTTAGGGGGCGCGCGTAGCACAGATACGCAGTATTTT. Protein: CASSLGGARSTDTQYF.

V usage is TRBV19 and J usage is TRBJ1-5, with D uncertain. The V end lost 5 bases, the J end lost 6 bases, and 17 bases lay between the germline ends. Germline values: CDR1 LNHDA, CDR2 SQIVND (reference sequence). The CDR3 consists of 15 residues. CDR3 region: CASSPPPRGGQPQHF. The CDR3 region has the DNA TGTGCCAGTAGTCCCCCCCCTCGGGGAGGTCAGCCCCAGCATTTT.

The chain joins TRBV6-5 to TRBJ1-5; D remains ambiguous. The V gene's germline CDR1 is MNHEY and CDR2 SVGAGI. The CDR3 is 13 amino acids. V was pared by 7 bases and J by 0 bases, with 7 bases between. The CDR3 spells CASNTYSNQPQHF. The CDR3 bases are TGTGCCAGCAACACATATAGCAATCAGCCCCAGCATTTT.

CDR3 amino acids: CASSQLAGDRVGYNEQFF. CDR3 in DNA: TGCGCCAGCAGCCAATTAGCGGGAGACCGGGTAGGCTACAATGAGCAGTTCTTC. The chain couples TRBV5-1 to TRBJ2-1; 9 bases line up with TRBD2. The CDR3 is 18 residues long. V lost 4 bases to trimming and J lost 3 bases; unmatched junction nucleotides: 14. Germline CDR1 reads SGHRS; CDR2 reads YFSETQ.

The chain is built from TRBV7-2 and TRBJ1-1, with D possibly matching TRBD1 (6 bases). Germline assignment: CDR1 SGHTA and CDR2 FQGNSA. Trimming pared 3 bases from V and 12 bases from J, leaving 23 bases between. This CDR3 is built from 15 residues. CDR3 region: CASSFMKSTGLETFF. DNA of the CDR3: TGTGCCAGCAGCTTCATGAAGAGCACAGGGTTGGAGACTTTCTTT.

The chain has TRBV28 and TRBJ2-1, with 10 positions matching TRBD2. Germline lookup yields CDR1 MDHEN and CDR2 SYDVKM. The CDR3 is 20 residues long. V dropped 5 bases and J dropped 7; count of bases not matched to a gene: 23. CDR3 DNA sequence: TGTGCCAGCAGTCGCAGCCAAAACCCTTATCTAGCGGGAGTATTAAATGAGCAGTTCTTC. Protein product: CASSRSQNPYLAGVLNEQFF.

The J gene is TRBJ1-5, the V gene TRBV28, with D perhaps matching TRBD1 (5 bases). From germline, CDR1 is MDHEN and CDR2 SYDVKM. The CDR3 runs to 13 residues. Trimming removed 11 bases at V and 7 bases at J, with 18 bases between. CDR3 bases: TGTGCCGCCCGAGTGGGGACTCGGCAGCCCCAGCATTTT. Translating gives CAARVGTRQPQHF.

This clone came up a few times. CDR3 sequence: CASSRNRGRNADYTF. DNA for the CDR3: TGTGCCAGCAGCCGTAACAGGGGTAGGAACGCCGACTACACCTTC. The chain is built from TRBV11-2 and TRBJ1-2; 7 positions match TRBD1. The CDR3 has 15 amino acids. Germline CDR1 and CDR2: SGHAT and FQNNGV. J gave up 10 bases and V 5 bases, and 16 bases lay outside the gene matches.

A few counts support this clone. V usage is TRBV5-4 and J usage is TRBJ2-7; 8 nucleotides line up with TRBD1. J was trimmed by 6 bases and V by 2 bases; bases with no gene match: 7. CDR3 length: 14 amino acids. Looked up from germline, CDR1 is SGHNT and CDR2 is YYREEE (reference sequence). CDR3 bases: TGTGCCAGCAGCTTTCAGGGGGCGAGATCCGAGCAGTACTTC. This translates into CASSFQGARSEQYF. The whole variable domain, filled in from reference TRBV5-4 and TRBJ2-7, reads ETGVTQSPTHLIKTRGQQVTLRCSSQSGHNTVSWYQQALGQGPQFIFQYYREEENGRGNFPPRFSGLQFPNYSSELNVNALELDDSALYLCASSFQGARSEQYFGPGTRLTVT.

V gene TRBV9 combines with J gene TRBJ2-1; possible D gene TRBD1, 6 bases. CDR1 and CDR2 from the germline V gene are SGDLS and YYNGEE. The CDR3 totals 15 residues. V lost 4 bases to trimming and J lost 3 bases, with 14 bases between them. The CDR3 nucleotides are TGTGCCAGCAGCCCTACGGGACATGGCTACAATGAGCAGTTCTTC. Translation gives CASSPTGHGYNEQFF.

This sequence joins TRBV11-1 and TRBJ1-2, with 8 bases matching TRBD1. The V and J ends lost 1 base and 2 bases, in that order; junction bases with no gene match: 0. CDR3 length: 14 residues. Per the germline V gene, CDR1 is SGHAT and CDR2 is FQDESV (reference sequence). This CDR3 reads CASSLGQGNYGYTF. The CDR3 DNA reads TGTGCCAGCAGCTTAGGACAGGGGAACTATGGCTACACCTTC.

The chain employs TRBV5-1 and TRBJ1-1, with D unclear. CDR1 SGHRS and CDR2 YFSETQ come from the germline V gene. The CDR3 contains 14 residues. V was pared by 2 bases and J by 8 bases, with 16 bases between. This CDR3 reads CASSLRRPGEEAFF. CDR3 nucleotides: TGCGCCAGCAGCTTAAGGCGTCCAGGTGAGGAAGCTTTCTTT.

This chain connects TRBV5-1 to TRBJ2-7, with D possibly matching TRBD2 (6 bases). Germline assignment: CDR1 SGHRS and CDR2 YFSETQ. The CDR3 runs to 14 residues. V lost 4 bases, J lost 6 bases, and 17 bases lay in between. The CDR3 nucleotides read TGCGCCAGCAGCCACGGACTATCGCGAGGCGAGCAGTACTTC. Translating it yields CASSHGLSRGEQYF.

The chain joins TRBV6-5 to TRBJ1-3; D gene unclear. Germline V gene data show CDR1 as MNHEY and CDR2 as SVGAGI. V shed 8 bases and J shed 0 bases, with 14 bases lying between them. The CDR3 totals 15 residues. For the CDR3, the DNA is TGTGCCAGCGATCGAGGAGACGGCTCTGGAAACACCATATATTTT. It yields the protein CASDRGDGSGNTIYF.